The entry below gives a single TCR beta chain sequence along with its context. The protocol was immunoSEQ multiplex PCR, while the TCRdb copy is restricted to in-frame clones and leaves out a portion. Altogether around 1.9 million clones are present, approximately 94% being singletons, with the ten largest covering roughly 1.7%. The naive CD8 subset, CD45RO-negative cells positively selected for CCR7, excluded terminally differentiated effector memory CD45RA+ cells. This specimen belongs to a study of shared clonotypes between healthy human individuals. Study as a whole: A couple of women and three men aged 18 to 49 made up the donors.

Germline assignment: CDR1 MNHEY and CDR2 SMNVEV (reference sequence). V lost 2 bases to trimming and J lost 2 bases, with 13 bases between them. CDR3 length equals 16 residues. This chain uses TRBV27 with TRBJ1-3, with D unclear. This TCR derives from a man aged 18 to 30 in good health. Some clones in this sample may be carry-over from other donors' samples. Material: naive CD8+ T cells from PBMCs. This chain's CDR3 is CASSLREPVPGNTIYF. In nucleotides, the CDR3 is TGTGCCAGCAGTTTAAGGGAGCCGGTTCCTGGAAACACCATATATTTT.